The 8 T cell receptor beta chains below all came from one sample that was sequenced in a study of blood T cell repertoires in COVID-19. TCRdb keeps only in-frame clones here, not all; method: immunoSEQ multiplex PCR. Altogether about 230,000 clones are present, around 78% being singletons, with the ten largest covering 2% to 3%. The sequencing input was peripheral blood. The receptors originated from a woman in her seventies with active or convalescent COVID-19.

The chain uses TRBV18 and TRBJ1-1, with 7 nucleotides matching TRBD1. Germline loops: CDR1 KGHSH, CDR2 LQKENI. J was trimmed by 1 base and V by 6 bases; bases with no gene match: 8. This CDR3 has 15 amino acids. Written as DNA, the CDR3 is TGTGCCAGCTCTAAAACCGGGACAGCGAACACTGAAGCTTTCTTT. This gives the protein CASSKTGTANTEAFF.

This clone was detected once. The V gene is TRBV4-3, the J gene TRBJ1-4; possible D gene TRBD1, 5 bases. Trimming cost V 1 base and J 8 bases, with 11 bases left between them. The CDR3 consists of 14 residues. In germline, CDR1 is LGHNA, CDR2 YSLEER. The CDR3 nucleotides are TGCGCCAGCAGCCAAGGGGGGGTTCCGGAAAAACTGTTTTTT. Protein product: CASSQGGVPEKLFF.

This clone was observed once. The rearrangement links TRBV6-2 or TRBV6-3 to TRBJ1-1; 7 nucleotides align to TRBD1. The V gene's germline CDR1 is MNHEY and CDR2 SVGEGT. CDR3 length: 14 residues. After removal of 6 bases from V and 3 bases from J, the junction contained 7 bases not matched to a gene. Here the CDR3 DNA reads TGTGCCAGCAGCTTACAGGGGTTGTACACTGAAGCTTTCTTT. It is translated as CASSLQGLYTEAFF.

As concerns this clone: This sample also contains other DNA sequences that code for the same CDR3. V is TRBV11-2 and J is TRBJ2-1; 7 positions match TRBD2. The germline CDR1 and CDR2 sequences are SGHAT and FQNNGV. V gave up 3 bases and J gave up 10 bases; unmatched junction bases: 0. The CDR3 runs to 11 residues. In DNA form, the CDR3 reads TGTGCCAGCAGCTTGGGAGGGGAGCAGTTCTTC. This codes for CASSLGGEQFF.

The chain couples TRBV2 to TRBJ2-6; 11 nucleotides match TRBD2. CDR1 and CDR2 from the germline V gene are SNHLY and FYNNEI. The J segment lost 0 bases and the V segment lost 9 bases, leaving 10 bases of the junction unmatched. The CDR3 extends over 18 amino acids. The CDR3 bases are TGTGCCAGTCTATTTAGCGGGAGGGTCCCCTCTGGGGCCAACGTCCTGACTTTC. Its translation is CASLFSGRVPSGANVLTF.

The chain has TRBV30 and TRBJ1-5, with a weak D call TRBD1 (5 bases). The CDR3 consists of 11 residues. The V and J ends lost 2 bases and 9 bases respectively, with 8 bases between them. Germline V gives CDR1 GTSNPN, CDR2 SVGIG (reference sequence). The CDR3 DNA follows: TGTGCCTGGAGTCTGGGGGGGCCCCAGCATTTT. The encoded protein is CAWSLGGPQHF.

The rearrangement links TRBV25-1 to TRBJ2-5; no firm D call. V was pared by 3 bases and J by 2 bases, with 13 bases between. The CDR3 has 15 residues. The germline V gene encodes CDR1 MGHDK and CDR2 SYGVNS. CDR3 amino acids: CASSDASDPQETQYF. Here the CDR3 DNA reads TGTGCCAGCAGTGACGCCAGCGACCCACAAGAGACCCAGTACTTC.

The chain carries TRBV3-1 (or the pseudogene TRBV3-2) and TRBJ2-2, with 7 nucleotides matching TRBD1. J gave up 2 bases and V 0 bases, and 3 bases lay outside the gene matches. Germline values: CDR1 LGHDT, CDR2 YNNKEL (reference sequence). The CDR3 extends over 16 amino acids. This chain's CDR3 is CASSQDQGVNTGELFF. The CDR3 DNA is TGTGCCAGCAGCCAAGATCAGGGGGTTAACACCGGGGAGCTGTTTTTT.